The clone carrying this T cell receptor (beta chain) showed up just a few times. What it binds is unknown. This entry is derived from a study of beta chain features in type 1 diabetes. Germline V gene lookup returns CDR1 SGHDN and CDR2 FVKESK. The ends were cut back, 4 bases at V and 3 bases at J, with 4 bases in the middle. This CDR3 has 11 residues. Study-wide results and caveats: TCRB CDR3s from Type 1 diabetes patients were moderately but significantly shorter in all four CD4+ subsets.

Expressed TCRB transcripts were sequenced, since all the RNA that had been isolated was reverse transcribed. Sequenced by immunoSEQ multiplex PCR; TCRdb stores in-frame clones only, minus some. The table has hundreds of thousands of clones, roughly an eighth seen once; the top ten hold approximately 0.043%. The V call is TRBV14, the J call TRBJ2-7, with D uncertain. What was sequenced was naive CD4+ T cells from blood. The TCR comes from a man younger than 30 with type 1 diabetes. In nucleotides, the CDR3 is TGTGCCAGCAGCCGTTTCTACGAGCAGTACTTC. Amino acids: CASSRFYEQYF.